This TCR beta chain stems from a study of shared clonotypes between healthy human individuals. Study as a whole: Each donor had three CD4 naive, three CD4 memory, two CD8 naive and one CD8 memory plate. Study observations and caveats: With few donors, the genetic and exposure-history diversity represented was limited. Larger richness was generally estimated for naive than memory subsets. It was anticipated that sequencing depth would influence how many clonotypes donors shared.

The trim removed 0 bases at V and 6 bases at J, leaving 3 bases unmatched. The CDR3 is made up of 15 amino acids. CDR1 is SGDLS, CDR2 YYNGEE, per germline. Assay used: immunoSEQ multiplex PCR; TCRdb lists only in-frame clones, some missing. The sample lists around 2,000,000 clones, roughly 94% occurring once. Naive-designated CD8 cells lacked CD45RO, were positively enriched for CCR7, and omitted terminally differentiated effector memory CD45RA+ cells. As to this clone: Its specificity is not known.

This clonotype was sampled from a man between 18 and 35 years old in good health. Sequenced: naive CD8+ T cells sorted from blood. V is TRBV9 and J is TRBJ2-1; 10 nucleotides agree with TRBD2. The CDR3 reads CASSVEGTSVNEQFF. The CDR3 DNA sequence: TGTGCCAGCAGCGTAGAGGGGACTAGCGTCAATGAGCAGTTCTTC.